This T cell receptor beta chain came from a study of T cells after yellow fever vaccination. TCRdb called the 5' RACE reads again in MiXCR, with one record for every CDR3 protein. This table holds some 500,000 distinct CDR3 sequences, approximately 12% found once. This clonotype was observed a single time. The target antigen is unknown. This CDR3 is missing its conserved last phenylalanine or tryptophan, likely due to a read error. Findings of the study overall: At around 95% for CD4 and approximately 88% for CD8, most primary-vaccination clones showed up again after the booster. Abundant bulk-derived clonotypes could contaminate FACS-sorted repertoires.

With 0 bases clipped from V and 7 bases from J, the junction kept 11 bases outside the gene matches. In germline, CDR1 is LGHNA, CDR2 YSLEER. The CDR3 consists of 18 residues. The sample here was PBMCs, taken on the day of the yellow fever booster vaccination. The rearrangement uses TRBV4-3 and TRBJ2-2; TRBD1 matches 10 bases. This clonotype was obtained from a man in his thirties or forties who received the YFV17D yellow fever vaccine. CDR3 DNA: TGCGCCAGCAGCCAAGACATGGCGCGGACAGGGGGAGGCGGGGAGCTGTTTTCT. Amino acid sequence: CASSQDMARTGGGGELFS.